This T cell receptor (beta chain) was sequenced for a study of human T cells and chemical hapten exposure. Study in general: Patients, predominantly female, presented with alopecia areata, totalis or universalis. Minor pooled library volume differences mainly drove per-sample TCR yield variation.

Germline loops: CDR1 SEHNR, CDR2 FQNEAQ (reference sequence). This CDR3 region has 18 residues. In the authors' methods: Samples contained a median of about 96,000 TCRs, with a range of about 23,224 to 700,000. TCRdb called the RACE reads again in MiXCR, with one record for every CDR3 protein. TCRdb assigned the V and J calls; the authors' analysis was not used. This repertoire shows some 300,000 distinct CDR3 sequences, 4.5% to 5.5% found once; its top ten account for roughly 8.2%. As to this clonotype: This may be a read error: a much more frequent sequence differs by one nucleotide.

Time point here: pre-sensitization, week 0. Indicated treatment: therapeutic diphenylcyclopropenone sensitization with weekly scalp DPC. The TCR comes from a young woman with alopecia areata. Some clones in this sample may be carry-over from other donors' samples. The sample was whole blood, taken in connection with sensitization to the hapten diphenylcyclopropenone (DPC). The V gene is TRBV7-9, the J gene TRBJ2-1, with TRBD2 matching 7 bases. The CDR3 DNA sequence: TGTGCCAGCAGCTACCGTATTAGCCGGGGGGAATCCTACAAGGAGCAGTTCTTC. Translating gives CASSYRISRGESYKEQFF.